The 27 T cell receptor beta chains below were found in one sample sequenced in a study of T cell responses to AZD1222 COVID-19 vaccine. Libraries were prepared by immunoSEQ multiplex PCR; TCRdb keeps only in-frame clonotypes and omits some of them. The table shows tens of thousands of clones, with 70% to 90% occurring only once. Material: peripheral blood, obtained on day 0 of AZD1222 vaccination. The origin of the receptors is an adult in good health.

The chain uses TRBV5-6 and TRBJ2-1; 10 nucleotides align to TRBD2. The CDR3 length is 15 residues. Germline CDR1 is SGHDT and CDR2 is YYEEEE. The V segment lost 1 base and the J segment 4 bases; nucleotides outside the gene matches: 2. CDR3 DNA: TGTGCCAGCAGCTTGCCACTAGCGGGGTACAATGAGCAGTTCTTC. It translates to CASSLPLAGYNEQFF. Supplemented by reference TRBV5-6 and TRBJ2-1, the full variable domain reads DAGVTQSPTHLIKTRGQQVTLRCSPKSGHDTVSWYQQALGQGPQFIFQYYEEEERQRGNFPDRFSGHQFPNYSSELNVNALLLGDSALYLCASSLPLAGYNEQFFGPGTRLTVL.

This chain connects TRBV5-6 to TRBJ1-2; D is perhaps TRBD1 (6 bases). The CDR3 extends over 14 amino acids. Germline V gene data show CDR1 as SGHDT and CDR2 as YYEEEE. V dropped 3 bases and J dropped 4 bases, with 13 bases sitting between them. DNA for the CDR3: TGTGCCAGCAGCTCGCCCAGGGGAAGCTATGGCTACACCTTC. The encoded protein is CASSSPRGSYGYTF.

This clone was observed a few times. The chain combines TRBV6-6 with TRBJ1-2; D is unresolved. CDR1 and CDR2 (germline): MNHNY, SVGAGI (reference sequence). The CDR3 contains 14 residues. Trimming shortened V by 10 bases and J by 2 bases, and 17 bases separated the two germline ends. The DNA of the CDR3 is TGTGCCACCTACTATGGAGGAGCGAACTATGGCTACACCTTC. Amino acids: CATYYGGANYGYTF.

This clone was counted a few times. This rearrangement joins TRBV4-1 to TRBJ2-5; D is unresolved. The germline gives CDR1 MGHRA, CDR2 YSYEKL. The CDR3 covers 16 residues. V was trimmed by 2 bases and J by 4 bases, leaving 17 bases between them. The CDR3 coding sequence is TGCGCCAGCAGCCAAAACCCTACAGAACTGACAGAGACCCAGTACTTC. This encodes CASSQNPTELTETQYF.

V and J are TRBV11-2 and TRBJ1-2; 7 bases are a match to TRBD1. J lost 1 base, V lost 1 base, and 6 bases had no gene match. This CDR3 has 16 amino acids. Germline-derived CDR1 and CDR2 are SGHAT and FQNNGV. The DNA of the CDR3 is TGTGCCAGCAGCTTAGGAACCGACAGGGATAACTATGGCTACACCTTC. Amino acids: CASSLGTDRDNYGYTF.

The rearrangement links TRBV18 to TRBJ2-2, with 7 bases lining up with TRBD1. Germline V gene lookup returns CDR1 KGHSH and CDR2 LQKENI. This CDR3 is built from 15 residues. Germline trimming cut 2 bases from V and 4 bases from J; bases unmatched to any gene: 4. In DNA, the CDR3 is TGTGCCAGCTCACCATTTCCAGGGGGCACCGGGGAGCTGTTTTTT. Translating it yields CASSPFPGGTGELFF. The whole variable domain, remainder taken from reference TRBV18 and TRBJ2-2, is NAGVMQNPRHLVRRRGQEARLRCSPMKGHSHVYWYRQLPEEGLKFMVYLQKENIIDESGMPKERFSAEFPKEGPSILRIQQVVRGDSAAYFCASSPFPGGTGELFFGEGSRLTVL.

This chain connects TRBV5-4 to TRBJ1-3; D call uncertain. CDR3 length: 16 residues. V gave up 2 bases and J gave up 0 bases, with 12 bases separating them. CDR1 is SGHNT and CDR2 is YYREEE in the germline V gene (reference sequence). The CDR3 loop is CASSLDAVYSGNTIYF. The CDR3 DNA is TGTGCCAGCAGCTTAGACGCCGTCTACTCTGGAAACACCATATATTTT.

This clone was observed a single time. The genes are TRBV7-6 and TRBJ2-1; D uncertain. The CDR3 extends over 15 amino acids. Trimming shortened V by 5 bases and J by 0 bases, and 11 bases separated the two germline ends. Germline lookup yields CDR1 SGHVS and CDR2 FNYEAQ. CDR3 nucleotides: TGTGCCAGCAGCGGCGGATACAGCTCCTACAATGAGCAGTTCTTC. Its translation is CASSGGYSSYNEQFF.

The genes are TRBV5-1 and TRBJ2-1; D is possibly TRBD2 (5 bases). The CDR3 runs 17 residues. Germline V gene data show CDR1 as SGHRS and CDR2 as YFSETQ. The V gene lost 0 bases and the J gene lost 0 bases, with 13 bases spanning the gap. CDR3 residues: CASSLVSVEGSYNEQFF. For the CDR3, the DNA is TGCGCCAGCAGCTTGGTGTCAGTTGAGGGCTCCTACAATGAGCAGTTCTTC.

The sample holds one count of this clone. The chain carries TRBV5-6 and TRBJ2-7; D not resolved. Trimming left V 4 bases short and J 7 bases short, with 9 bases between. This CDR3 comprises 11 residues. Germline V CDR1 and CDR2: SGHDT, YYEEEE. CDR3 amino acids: CASSRTVEQYF. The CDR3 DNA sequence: TGTGCCAGCAGCCGGACGGTTGAGCAGTACTTC.

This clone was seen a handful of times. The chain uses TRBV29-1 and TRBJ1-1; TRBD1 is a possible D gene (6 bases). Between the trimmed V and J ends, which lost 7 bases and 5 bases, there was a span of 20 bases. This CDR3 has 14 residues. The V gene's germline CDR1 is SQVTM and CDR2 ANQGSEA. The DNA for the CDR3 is TGCAGCGCCTCAGGTCGGGGGAGGGGGACTGAAGCTTTCTTT. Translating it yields CSASGRGRGTEAFF.

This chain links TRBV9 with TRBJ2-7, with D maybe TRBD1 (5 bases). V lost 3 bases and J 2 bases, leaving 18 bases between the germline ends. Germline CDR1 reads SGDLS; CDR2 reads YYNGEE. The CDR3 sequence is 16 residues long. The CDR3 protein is CASSDPLKTVAYEQYF. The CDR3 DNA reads TGTGCCAGCAGCGACCCACTCAAGACAGTAGCCTACGAGCAGTACTTC.

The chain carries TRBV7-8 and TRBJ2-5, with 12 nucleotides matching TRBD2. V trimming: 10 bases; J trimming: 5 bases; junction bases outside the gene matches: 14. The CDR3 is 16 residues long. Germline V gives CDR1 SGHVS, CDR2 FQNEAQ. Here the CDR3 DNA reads TGTGCCACCACTCTAGCGGGGGGGGAAAATGGGGAGACCCAGTACTTC. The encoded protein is CATTLAGGENGETQYF.

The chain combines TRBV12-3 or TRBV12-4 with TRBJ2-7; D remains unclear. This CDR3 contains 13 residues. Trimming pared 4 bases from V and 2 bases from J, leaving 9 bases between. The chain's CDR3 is CASSSGLTYEQYF. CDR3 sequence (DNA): TGTGCCAGCAGTTCGGGTCTGACCTACGAGCAGTACTTC.

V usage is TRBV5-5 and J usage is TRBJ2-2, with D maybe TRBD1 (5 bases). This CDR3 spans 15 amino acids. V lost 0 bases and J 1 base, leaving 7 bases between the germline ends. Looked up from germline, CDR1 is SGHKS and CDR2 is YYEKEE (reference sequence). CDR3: CASSLGQGNTGELFF. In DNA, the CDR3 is TGTGCCAGCAGCTTGGGCCAGGGGAACACCGGGGAGCTGTTTTTT.

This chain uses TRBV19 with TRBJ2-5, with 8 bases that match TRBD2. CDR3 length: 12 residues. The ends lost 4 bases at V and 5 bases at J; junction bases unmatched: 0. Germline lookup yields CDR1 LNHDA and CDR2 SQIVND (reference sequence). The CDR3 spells CASSTGGETQYF. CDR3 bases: TGTGCCAGTAGTACGGGAGGGGAGACCCAGTACTTC.

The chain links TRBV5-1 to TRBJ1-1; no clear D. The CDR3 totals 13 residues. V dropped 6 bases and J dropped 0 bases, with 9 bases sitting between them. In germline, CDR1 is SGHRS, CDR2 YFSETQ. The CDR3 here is CASKPSMNTEAFF. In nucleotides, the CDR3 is TGCGCCAGCAAACCCAGCATGAACACTGAAGCTTTCTTT.

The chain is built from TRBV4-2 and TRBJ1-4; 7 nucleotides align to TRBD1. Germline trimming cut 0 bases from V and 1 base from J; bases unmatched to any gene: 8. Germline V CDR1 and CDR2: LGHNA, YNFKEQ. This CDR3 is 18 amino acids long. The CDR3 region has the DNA TGTGCCAGCAGCCAAGATGATCCAAGGGGGCAAACTAATGAAAAACTGTTTTTT. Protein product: CASSQDDPRGQTNEKLFF.

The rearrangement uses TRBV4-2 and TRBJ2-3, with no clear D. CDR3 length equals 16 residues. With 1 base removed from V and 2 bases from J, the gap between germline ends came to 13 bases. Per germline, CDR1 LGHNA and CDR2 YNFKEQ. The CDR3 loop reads CASSQVDPGVTDTQYF. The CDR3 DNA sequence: TGTGCCAGCAGCCAAGTGGACCCGGGTGTCACAGATACGCAGTATTTT.

CDR3 sequence: CASSRVDDGNYGYTF. CDR3 nucleotide sequence: TGTGCCAGCAGCCGGGTAGACGACGGAAACTATGGCTACACCTTC. This chain uses TRBV4-2 with TRBJ1-2; no reliable D call. The CDR3 is made up of 15 amino acids. The V end was cut by 4 bases, the J end by 2 bases, with 14 bases between. The germline V gene has CDR1 LGHNA and CDR2 YNFKEQ.

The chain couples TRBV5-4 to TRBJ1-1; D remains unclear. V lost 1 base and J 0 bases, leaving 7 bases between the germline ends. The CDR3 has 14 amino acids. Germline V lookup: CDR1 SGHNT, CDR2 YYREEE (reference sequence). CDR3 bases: TGTGCCAGCAGCTTGAATCAACTGAACACTGAAGCTTTCTTT. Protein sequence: CASSLNQLNTEAFF. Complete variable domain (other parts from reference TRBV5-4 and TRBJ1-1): ETGVTQSPTHLIKTRGQQVTLRCSSQSGHNTVSWYQQALGQGPQFIFQYYREEENGRGNFPPRFSGLQFPNYSSELNVNALELDDSALYLCASSLNQLNTEAFFGQGTRLTVV.

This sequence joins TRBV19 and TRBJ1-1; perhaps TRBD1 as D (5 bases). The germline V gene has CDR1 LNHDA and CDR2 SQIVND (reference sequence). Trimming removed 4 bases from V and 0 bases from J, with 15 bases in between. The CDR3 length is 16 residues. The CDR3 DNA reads TGTGCCAGTAGTAAAAGGGGATTTGCGGTGAACACTGAAGCTTTCTTT. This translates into CASSKRGFAVNTEAFF.

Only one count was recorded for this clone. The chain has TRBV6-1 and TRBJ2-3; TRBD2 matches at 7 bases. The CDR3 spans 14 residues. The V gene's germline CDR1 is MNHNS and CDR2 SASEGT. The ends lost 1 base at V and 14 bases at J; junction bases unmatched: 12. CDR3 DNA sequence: TGTGCCAGCAGTGAAGTTGAGGTGGGGGGGTATCGGTATTTT. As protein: CASSEVEVGGYRYF.

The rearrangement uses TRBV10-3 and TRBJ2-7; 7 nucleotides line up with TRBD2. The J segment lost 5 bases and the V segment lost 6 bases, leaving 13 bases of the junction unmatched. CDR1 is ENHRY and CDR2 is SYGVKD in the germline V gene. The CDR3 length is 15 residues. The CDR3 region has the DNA TGTGCCATCAGCGAAGGATTGGGGGGGGACGACGAGCAGTACTTC. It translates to CAISEGLGGDDEQYF.

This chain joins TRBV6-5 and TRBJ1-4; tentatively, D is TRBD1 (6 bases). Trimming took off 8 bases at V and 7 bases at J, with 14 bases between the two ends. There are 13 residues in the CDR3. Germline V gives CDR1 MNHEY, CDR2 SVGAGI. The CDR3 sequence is CASLRGGTEKLFF. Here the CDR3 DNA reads TGTGCCAGCCTTAGGGGGGGGACTGAAAAACTGTTTTTT.

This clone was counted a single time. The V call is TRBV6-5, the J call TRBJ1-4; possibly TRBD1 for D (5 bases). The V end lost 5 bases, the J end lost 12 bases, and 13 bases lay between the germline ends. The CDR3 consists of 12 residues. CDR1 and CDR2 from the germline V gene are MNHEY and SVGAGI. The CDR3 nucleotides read TGTGCCAGCAGTCAGGGCGGGAGAGAACTGTTTTTT. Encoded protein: CASSQGGRELFF.

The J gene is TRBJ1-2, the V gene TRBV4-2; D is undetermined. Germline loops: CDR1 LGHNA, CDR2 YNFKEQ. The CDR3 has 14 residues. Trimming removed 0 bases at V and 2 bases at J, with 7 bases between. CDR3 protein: CASSQDIQNYGYTF. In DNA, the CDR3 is TGTGCCAGCAGCCAAGATATACAGAACTATGGCTACACCTTC.